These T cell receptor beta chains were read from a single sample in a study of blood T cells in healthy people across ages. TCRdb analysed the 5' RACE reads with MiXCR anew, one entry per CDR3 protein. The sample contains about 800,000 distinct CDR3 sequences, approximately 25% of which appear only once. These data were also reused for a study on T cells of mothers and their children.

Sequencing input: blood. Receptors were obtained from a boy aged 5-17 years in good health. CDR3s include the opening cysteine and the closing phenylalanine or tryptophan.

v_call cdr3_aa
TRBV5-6 CASLLAGGSYEQYF
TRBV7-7 CASSLAGRGEETQYF
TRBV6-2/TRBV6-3 CASRLDGYQETQYF
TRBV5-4 CASSLDSGVNYGYTF
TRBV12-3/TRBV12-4 CASSFKRGGAYNEQFF
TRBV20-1 CSASRGISYEQYF
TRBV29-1 CSVAGRGNTEAFF
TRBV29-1 CSVVAAYTDTQYF
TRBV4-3 CASSQVRGGYGYTF
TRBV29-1 CSVDTGTGAEQYF
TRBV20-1 CSARDVLAKNIQYF
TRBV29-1 CSVVYGGHEQYF
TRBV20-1 CSARLANPPHEQYF
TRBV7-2 CASSTDRGKVSDEKLFF
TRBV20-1 CSARDPRGSTEAFF
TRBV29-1 CSTGVSGGASGEQFF
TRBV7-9 CASSLEGSGRAYTF
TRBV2 CASSFYGGRGELFF
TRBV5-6 CASSRKGLEKLFF
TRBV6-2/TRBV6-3 CASTERPRREAYEQYF
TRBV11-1 CASSLALRPSFRDSPYEQYF
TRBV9 CASSVGRSAGGQETQYF
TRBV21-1 CASSKDASGSSYNEQFF
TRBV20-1 CSARVRGGLSYNEQFF
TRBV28 CASSRTGGGSYEQYF
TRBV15 CATSRGTPGELFF
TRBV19 CASSWPGAYEQYF
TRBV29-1 CSAEGQGGYTF
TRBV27 CASSPNRGLAFEQYF
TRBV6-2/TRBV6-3 CASRPTGVSNQPQHF
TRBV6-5 CASSRAAGYEQYF
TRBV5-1 CASWAAGVTYNEQFF
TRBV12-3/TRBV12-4 CASSLLPGQGLAQYF
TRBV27 CASSLQGHYGYTF
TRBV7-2 CASSLASGGVDEQYF
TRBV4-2 CAGSQVAQGDSPLHF
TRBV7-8 CASSTGQGPSGANVLTF
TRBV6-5 CASSHMGLATSADTQYF
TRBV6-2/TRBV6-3 CASSYRGNNEQFF
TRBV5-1 CASSLVYNYYGYTF
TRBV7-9 CASSLAAAAHGYTF
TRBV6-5 CASSYSPGEYYGYTF
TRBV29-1 CSVKGGLGETQYF
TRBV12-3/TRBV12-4 CASSYGQSSSGNTIYF
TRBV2 CASRLQGYEQYF
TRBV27 CASRRDRDTDTQYF
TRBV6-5 CASSSVAGSEKLFF
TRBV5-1 CASSLGDRGSVNIQYF
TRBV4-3 CASSQGTSGSFADTQYF
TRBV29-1 CSVENVRGGEQYF
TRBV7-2 CASSLVPAINEQFF
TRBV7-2 CASSLEAGRRGYSYEQYF